Sequencing of this T cell receptor (beta chain) was carried out in a study of T cell responses to AZD1222 COVID-19 vaccine. Findings and limits, study-wide: Researchers took repertoire samples only after the peak T cell response had come.

Points on this clone: The target antigen is unknown.

The CDR3 has 13 residues. The germline CDR1 and CDR2 sequences are GTSNPN and SVGIG (reference sequence). V gave up 2 bases and J gave up 0 bases, with 5 bases separating them. Repertoires were generated with immunoSEQ multiplex PCR, while TCRdb's copy carries only in-frame clones and drops some. This sample carries about 150,000 clones, about nine tenths of them seen once, and the ten largest clones take 5% to 6.5%. The V gene is TRBV30, the J gene TRBJ1-5, with D uncertain. The clonotype originates from an adult who received the AZD1222 COVID-19 vaccine. Here the sequenced sample was peripheral blood, taken 28 days after the second AZD1222 dose. The CDR3, as DNA: TGTGCCTGGAGTACACGTAGCAATCAGCCCCAGCATTTT. It yields the protein CAWSTRSNQPQHF.